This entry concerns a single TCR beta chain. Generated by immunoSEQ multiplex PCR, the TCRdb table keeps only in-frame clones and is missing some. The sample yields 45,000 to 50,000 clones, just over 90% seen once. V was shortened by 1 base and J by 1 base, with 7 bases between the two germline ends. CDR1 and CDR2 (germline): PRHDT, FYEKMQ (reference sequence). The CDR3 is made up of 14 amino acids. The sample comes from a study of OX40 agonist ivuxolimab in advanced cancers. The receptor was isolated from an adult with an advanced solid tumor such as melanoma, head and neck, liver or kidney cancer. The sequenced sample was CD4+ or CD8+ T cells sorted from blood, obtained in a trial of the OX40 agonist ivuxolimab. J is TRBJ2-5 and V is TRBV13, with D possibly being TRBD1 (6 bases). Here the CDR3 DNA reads TGTGCCAGCAGCTTAGAACAGGGCCAAGAGACCCAGTACTTC. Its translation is CASSLEQGQETQYF.